The entry that follows covers one T cell receptor (beta chain) sequence. It has no known antigen specificity. The input lacks base qualities; no much larger clone sits a single base away. These data originate in a study of blood T cells in healthy people across ages (dated by TCRdb to about 2015). With regard to the full study: In model experiments, template switching captured roughly one uniquely barcoded TCR beta cDNA molecule for every two T cells. The donors were split into four age groups: young (average 16 years), middle-aged (roughly 40), aged (over 55) and long-lived (about 82). Using the same blood draw, the study looked at two additional independent replicas of 1 million unique cDNA reads for two donors, one aged 18 to 30 and the other aged 80 or older. The study measured age-related changes in TCR beta repertoire diversity using deep sequencing normalized with unique cDNA molecular identifiers.

What the work shows at the level of the full study, not this receptor alone: The long-lived group showed more naive CD4+ T cells, fewer expanded clones and increased TCR diversity than the aged group, suggesting age selection. Conclusive comparison of naive and antigen-experienced compartments was prevented by the profiling of bulk unsorted PBMCs. Estimates of total diversity based on one million sequenced T cells were regarded as lower bounds and as underestimates. A strong correlation was found between observed TCR beta diversity and the percentage of naive T cells measured by flow cytometry. Because the CMV infection status of the donors was unknown, age-related changes in expanded clonotypes may potentially have been confounded. Observed TCR beta diversity per million T cells fell roughly linearly with age, and a significant reduction was already apparent by age roughly 40.

Trimming takes 3 bases from V and 0 bases from J, and the germline ends sit 15 bases apart. As encoded in the germline V gene, CDR1 is MGHRA while CDR2 is YSYEKL. Measured from the cysteine to the phenylalanine, the CDR3 is 17 residues long. Only the CDR3 region is kept as DNA, spanning 51 bases read in frame from base 1. Systemically healthy Caucasian individuals from Russia, some 36 in total and aged roughly 6 to 100 years, were included as donors. Each donor gave 8 to 10 milliliters of peripheral blood, collected into EDTA-treated Vacutainer tubes. PBMCs were isolated by Ficoll-Paque density-gradient centrifugation, with at least 6 million obtained per sample. Trizol reagent was used to extract total RNA from the PBMCs, yielding at least 6 micrograms per sample. The percentages of naive CD45RAhigh/CD27high T cells were determined by flow cytometry on a PBMC aliquot from every donor. Libraries were built with 5' RACE. Sequencing took place on an Illumina HiSeq 2500. The second PCR ran for about 7 to 11 cycles and used a J-beta primer mix along with a sample-barcoded 5' primer. Each TCR beta cDNA molecule received a unique molecular identifier from a template-switch 5' adaptor carrying 12 random nucleotides. Each sample yielded at least 2.5 million CDR3-containing paired-end reads. First-strand cDNA was synthesized from all RNA with the Mint cDNA synthesis kit, primed by a TRBC-specific oligonucleotide. After uracil-DNA glycosylase treatment, a first 18-cycle PCR used universal primers M1SS and BC2_uni_R on all cDNA. In the authors' own workflow: Normalization of each sample was performed by random selection of 1 million high-quality reads, each carrying a distinct molecular identifier. Reads with shared molecular identifiers were discarded instead of being binned into consensus sequences. MiTCR, with a Q25 quality threshold and the strictest error-elimination algorithm, was used for CDR3 identification, clonotype clustering and error correction. A nonparametric unseen species model with Euler transformation was used to estimate lower-bound total TCR beta diversity. In TCRdb, the public reads were trimmed at Q25 with fastp and aligned with MiXCR, with productive beta chains retained. Duplicate CDR3 protein sequences are folded into a single record with the most common DNA and genes. TCRdb, rather than the study authors, made the V and J calls. Recorded for this sample are approximately 580,000 distinct CDR3 sequences; under 30% of them occurred a single time. Of the sample, 8.7% is held by the ten largest clones.

Another study also made use of these data, one on T cells of mothers and their children. The second publication reports: The donors were nine systemically healthy Caucasian individuals, made up of three mothers and their six children. cDNA synthesis consumed the entire amount of extracted RNA, loaded at around 1.4 ug RNA in each 15 ul reaction. In the second PCR, sample barcodes and 2-4 random nucleotides were introduced via the M1S primer. More than 9 million TCR beta CDR3 reads were obtained from each mother, and approximately 3 million reads were obtained from each child. Thymic selection similarly shapes TCR recombination output in related and unrelated pairs, with minor effect from inherited differences. Normalized repertoire overlap in related mother-child pairs was always slightly higher than in unrelated mother-child pairs, but the difference was never significant. With a sensitivity of around 97 clones per million clonotypes, no persistent microchimeric T cell clones were detected. The study used deep NGS to compare TCR beta repertoires of mothers and children, seeking features distinguishing related mother-child pairs from unrelated individuals. On average, the children were approximately 11 +/- 4 years old, while the mothers were approximately 41 +/- 4 years old. Libraries were sequenced on Illumina HiSeq 2000 with 100+100 nt paired-end reads after adapter ligation with NEBNext reagents. To avoid cross-contamination, the mother libraries and the child libraries were prepared a month apart and sequenced in separate runs. For each donor, between 500,000 and 2,000,000 distinct TCR beta clonotypes were identified. Naive TCR beta clonotypes were estimated from low-frequency clonotypes matched to each donor's FACS-determined naive share, without sorting.

The TCR comes from a boy aged 10-17 years in good health. This chain is built from TRBV4-1 and TRBJ1-5; the best D guess is TRBD1, with 5 bases matching. Sequencing was carried out using blood. The sequenced DNA: TGCGCCAGCAGCCATCCCTCGGCGGGGCTTAGCAATCAGCCCCAGCATTTT. Translation gives CASSHPSAGLSNQPQHF.